Below, 19 T cell receptor beta chains from the same sample are listed, as sequenced in a study of T cells after yellow fever vaccination. TCRdb re-analysed the 5' RACE reads in MiXCR, keeping a single row per CDR3 protein. The sample has approximately 150,000 distinct CDR3 sequences; around 9.7% are singletons. The sequences come from CD8+ T cells sorted from PBMCs, collected 45 days after the yellow fever booster vaccination. The receptor set was obtained from a young man who received the YFV17D yellow fever vaccine.

This clonotype was observed many times. The chain couples TRBV4-3 to TRBJ2-1, with a possible D match to TRBD2 (6 bases). CDR1 and CDR2 from the germline V gene are LGHNA and YSLEER. V was cut by 1 base and J by 4 bases, with 8 bases left in between. This CDR3 is built from 14 residues. The CDR3 region is CASSQVAGYNEQFF. The CDR3 coding sequence is TGCGCCAGCAGCCAAGTTGCGGGGTACAATGAGCAGTTCTTC.

The table lists this clonotype with a few counts. The V call is TRBV29-1, the J call TRBJ2-2, with D possibly TRBD2 on 6 matching bases. Trimming pared 1 base from V and 5 bases from J, leaving 17 bases between. From germline, CDR1 is SQVTM and CDR2 ANQGSEA. The CDR3 length is 16 residues. This chain's CDR3 is CSVEAGRGSWTGELFF. CDR3 nucleotide sequence: TGCAGCGTTGAAGCAGGACGGGGGTCTTGGACCGGGGAGCTGTTTTTT.

The chain joins TRBV4-3 to TRBJ2-3; 15 bases align to TRBD2. The germline gives CDR1 LGHNA, CDR2 YSLEER. The CDR3 has 16 residues. The J segment lost 5 bases and the V segment lost 3 bases, leaving 3 bases of the junction unmatched. This chain's CDR3 is CASSHGLAGGRDTQYF. DNA for the CDR3: TGCGCCAGCAGCCACGGACTAGCGGGGGGGCGAGATACGCAGTATTTT.

This clonotype was seen a few times. J is TRBJ1-2 and V is TRBV27; D is possibly TRBD1 (5 bases). In germline, CDR1 is MNHEY, CDR2 SMNVEV (reference sequence). The CDR3 has 12 residues. With 11 bases removed from V and 7 bases from J, the gap between germline ends came to 17 bases. This CDR3 reads CAAGRGVGGYTF. The DNA for the CDR3 is TGTGCCGCTGGGAGGGGTGTAGGTGGCTACACCTTC.

This clonotype occurred many times. The rearrangement joins TRBV6-2 or TRBV6-3 to TRBJ1-5; a weak D match, TRBD1 (5 bases). The CDR3 covers 16 residues. The V end was cut by 4 bases, the J end by 2 bases, with 15 bases between. In germline, CDR1 is MNHEY, CDR2 SVGEGT. The chain's CDR3 is CASSSPGERGNQPQHF. In DNA form, the CDR3 reads TGTGCCAGCAGTTCCCCGGGGGAGAGGGGCAATCAGCCCCAGCATTTT.

V usage is TRBV6-5 and J usage is TRBJ1-1; no reliable D call. Trimming shortened V by 0 bases and J by 3 bases, and 17 bases separated the two germline ends. This CDR3 is 17 amino acids long. The germline CDR1 and CDR2 sequences are MNHEY and SVGAGI. The CDR3 spells CASSYSKGAGVDTEAFF. DNA of the CDR3: TGTGCCAGCAGTTACTCGAAAGGTGCCGGGGTTGACACTGAAGCTTTCTTT.

The rearrangement uses TRBV4-1 and TRBJ2-5, with D unclear. Trimming removed 2 bases from V and 1 base from J, with 14 bases in between. The CDR3 extends over 16 amino acids. Germline V lookup: CDR1 MGHRA, CDR2 YSYEKL. The CDR3 spells CASSQLTYATQETQYF. For the CDR3, the DNA is TGCGCCAGCAGCCAATTGACATACGCGACCCAAGAGACCCAGTACTTC.

The rearrangement joins TRBV4-1 to TRBJ2-5; D uncertain. Deletions cut 5 bases from V and 4 bases from J, with 8 bases between. This CDR3 contains 12 residues. Germline V lookup: CDR1 MGHRA, CDR2 YSYEKL. The CDR3 bases are TGCGCCAGCAGCGGCCTTCGAGAGACCCAGTACTTC. Translation: CASSGLRETQYF.

This clonotype was seen a few times. CDR3 sequence reads: CASNKRGPGGTDTQYF. Here the CDR3 DNA reads TGTGCCAGCAACAAACGGGGGCCGGGGGGCACAGATACGCAGTATTTT. This chain links TRBV12-3 or TRBV12-4 with TRBJ2-3; D may be TRBD1 or TRBD2 (6 bases each). V was shortened by 7 bases and J by 1 base, with 18 bases between the two germline ends. The CDR3 loop spans 16 amino acids.

The J gene is TRBJ1-5, the V gene TRBV27, with no clear D. Trimming pared 5 bases from V and 6 bases from J, leaving 11 bases between. Germline-derived CDR1 and CDR2 are MNHEY and SMNVEV (reference sequence). The length of the CDR3 is 13 residues. The CDR3 bases are TGTGCCAGCAGTATGTTCGGAGGTCAGCCCCAGCATTTT. Translation: CASSMFGGQPQHF.

This clonotype turned up a few times. The CDR3 region is CASSVEGSSPEQFF. CDR3 in DNA: TGTGCCAGCAGCGTAGAGGGTTCGTCTCCTGAGCAGTTCTTC. The rearrangement uses TRBV9 and TRBJ2-1; D gene unclear. The CDR3 extends over 14 amino acids. V gave up 0 bases and J gave up 9 bases, with 13 bases separating them. Germline CDR1 is SGDLS and CDR2 is YYNGEE. The entire variable domain, with the rest obtained from reference TRBV9 and TRBJ2-1, is as follows: DSGVTQTPKHLITATGQRVTLRCSPRSGDLSVYWYQQSLDQGLQFLIQYYNGEERAKGNILERFSAQQFPDLHSELNLSSLELGDSALYFCASSVEGSSPEQFFGPGTRLTVL.

The V gene is TRBV10-3, the J gene TRBJ2-5, with D maybe TRBD2 (7 bases). This CDR3 is 13 amino acids long. Germline loops: CDR1 ENHRY, CDR2 SYGVKD. With 11 bases removed from V and 5 bases from J, the gap between germline ends came to 18 bases. The DNA for the CDR3 is TGTGCCGCCGGAGGGGGGGCGAGGGAGACCCAGTACTTC. Encoded protein: CAAGGGARETQYF.

The sample holds a few counts of this clonotype. The chain combines TRBV4-1 with TRBJ2-7, with 9 bases identical to TRBD1. The trim removed 1 base at V and 1 base at J, leaving 5 bases unmatched. Germline lookup yields CDR1 MGHRA and CDR2 YSYEKL. This CDR3 spans 16 amino acids. CDR3 bases: TGCGCCAGCAGCCAAGGCTCCGGGACAGGGTCCTACGAGCAGTACTTC. Its translation is CASSQGSGTGSYEQYF.

In its sample, this clonotype was seen a few times. The chain uses TRBV4-1 and TRBJ1-1; D gene ambiguous. Between the trimmed V and J ends, which lost 0 bases and 10 bases, there was a span of 18 bases. The CDR3 loop spans 15 amino acids. The germline V gene encodes CDR1 MGHRA and CDR2 YSYEKL. The CDR3 spells CASSQDWVHEFGAFF. In DNA, the CDR3 is TGCGCCAGCAGCCAAGATTGGGTACATGAATTCGGAGCTTTCTTT.

A few counts support this clonotype. J is TRBJ2-3 and V is TRBV7-2; TRBD2 matches at 10 bases. Germline V CDR1 and CDR2: SGHTA, FQGNSA. The CDR3 length is 17 residues. The V and J ends lost 0 bases and 2 bases, in that order; junction bases with no gene match: 5. CDR3 bases: TGTGCCAGCAGCTTAGCCCTAGCGGGGGTTACCACAGATACGCAGTATTTT. Amino acids: CASSLALAGVTTDTQYF.

This clonotype was seen more than once but under ten times. This chain uses TRBV12-5 with TRBJ2-7; D is unclear. V was trimmed by 1 base and J by 3 bases, leaving 7 bases between them. The germline V gene has CDR1 LGHNT and CDR2 FRNRAP. The CDR3 is 13 residues long. CDR3 nucleotide sequence: TGTGCTAGTGGTTTGGGCGGTGACTACGAGCAGTACTTC. Translation gives CASGLGGDYEQYF.

This clonotype was counted a few times. This chain uses TRBV27 with TRBJ2-3, with 12 bases aligning to TRBD2. This CDR3 has 19 amino acids. The junction had 13 bases not matched to a gene; V was cut back by 4 bases and J by 2 bases. Germline values: CDR1 MNHEY, CDR2 SMNVEV (reference sequence). The CDR3 bases are TGTGCCAGCAGTTATAGCGCCCCTACTAGCGGGGGGACCACAGATACGCAGTATTTT. Encoded protein: CASSYSAPTSGGTTDTQYF.

This clonotype was picked up many times. V gene TRBV28 combines with J gene TRBJ2-3, with D perhaps TRBD2 (6 bases). Trimming took 3 bases from V and 3 from J, leaving 7 bases between them. CDR3 length: 13 amino acids. The germline V gene encodes CDR1 MDHEN and CDR2 SYDVKM. The CDR3 reads CASSLAGTDTQYF. DNA of the CDR3: TGTGCCAGCAGTTTGGCGGGGACAGATACGCAGTATTTT. The full variable domain, completed using reference TRBV28 and TRBJ2-3, is DVKVTQSSRYLVKRTGEKVFLECVQDMDHENMFWYRQDPGLGLRLIYFSYDVKMKEKGDIPEGYSVSREKKERFSLILESASTNQTSMYLCASSLAGTDTQYFGPGTRLTVL.

V usage is TRBV5-4 and J usage is TRBJ2-7; 7 bases align to TRBD2. Germline CDR1 is SGHNT and CDR2 is YYREEE (reference sequence). With 7 bases clipped from V and 2 bases from J, the junction kept 9 bases outside the gene matches. CDR3 length: 14 amino acids. The CDR3 DNA reads as TGTGCCAGCGGGCCCGGGGGAGGGACCTACGAGCAGTACTTC. It yields the protein CASGPGGGTYEQYF. Full variable domain (remainder filled in from reference TRBV5-4 and TRBJ2-7): ETGVTQSPTHLIKTRGQQVTLRCSSQSGHNTVSWYQQALGQGPQFIFQYYREEENGRGNFPPRFSGLQFPNYSSELNVNALELDDSALYLCASGPGGGTYEQYFGPGTRLTVT.